This entry lists 7 T cell receptor beta chains sequenced from one sample in a study of shared clonotypes between healthy human individuals. Profiled with immunoSEQ multiplex PCR; TCRdb holds only in-frame clones, not every one. Of 2 million to 2.5 million clones in the sample, 80% to 95% are singletons; the top ten hold about 0.34%. Source material: naive CD4+ T cells from PBMCs. The subset here: CD45RA+ positively selected. The receptor set was obtained from a man aged 18 to 29 in good health. Some clones in this sample may be carry-over from other donors' samples.

V gene TRBV7-2 combines with J gene TRBJ2-3; TRBD2 agrees at 7 bases. V lost 4 bases to trimming and J lost 0 bases; unmatched junction nucleotides: 4. CDR1 and CDR2 (germline): SGHTA, FQGNSA. This CDR3 comprises 15 residues. The CDR3, as DNA: TGTGCCAGCAGCTCCCTAGCGGACAGCACAGATACGCAGTATTTT. Translation: CASSSLADSTDTQYF.

This chain connects TRBV2 to TRBJ2-1; 13 bases line up with TRBD2. This CDR3 has 15 amino acids. The germline CDR1 and CDR2 sequences are SNHLY and FYNNEI. V trimming: 6 bases; J trimming: 9 bases; junction bases outside the gene matches: 8. CDR3 amino acids: CASSGLAGALREQFF. The CDR3 nucleotides read TGTGCCAGCAGCGGACTAGCGGGGGCCCTCCGTGAGCAGTTCTTC.

About this clone itself: Other nucleotide sequences from this sample produce the same CDR3. V usage is TRBV7-2 and J usage is TRBJ2-7, with TRBD2 matching over 9 bases. CDR1 and CDR2 from the germline V gene are SGHTA and FQGNSA. This CDR3 has 15 amino acids. The junction had 4 bases not matched to a gene; V was cut back by 1 base and J by 3 bases. CDR3 nucleotide sequence: TGTGCCAGCAGCTTAGTGGCGGGAGGGATCTACGAGCAGTACTTC. It codes for CASSLVAGGIYEQYF.

The rearrangement joins TRBV5-1 to TRBJ2-7; weak D call: TRBD2 (5 bases). Germline V gene data show CDR1 as SGHRS and CDR2 as YFSETQ. The CDR3 contains 14 residues. The ends were cut back, 0 bases at V and 6 bases at J, with 13 bases in the middle. In DNA, the CDR3 is TGCGCCAGCAGCTTGGAGGCGGGCACCCGCGAGCAGTACTTC. Its protein product is CASSLEAGTREQYF.

The rearrangement links TRBV14 to TRBJ2-7, with D unclear. V lost 1 base and J lost 6, with 16 bases in between. CDR1 and CDR2 (germline): SGHDN, FVKESK. The CDR3 extends over 15 amino acids. DNA for the CDR3: TGTGCCAGCAGCCAAGTACTCCATCGTCGGGCCGAGCAGTACTTC. It translates to CASSQVLHRRAEQYF.

The J gene is TRBJ2-7, the V gene TRBV19, with a possible D match to TRBD2 (5 bases). CDR1 is LNHDA, CDR2 SQIVND, per germline (reference sequence). This CDR3 is built from 14 residues. Trimming removed 5 bases from V and 2 bases from J, with 13 bases in between. CDR3 nucleotides: TGTGCCAGTAGTGCCCTCGACGGGACCTACGAGCAGTACTTC. This translates into CASSALDGTYEQYF.

The rearrangement links TRBV6-5 to TRBJ2-7; unclear D gene. CDR3 length equals 14 residues. Trimming pared 7 bases from V and 2 bases from J, leaving 15 bases between. CDR1 and CDR2 (germline): MNHEY, SVGAGI. CDR3 region: CASTQRARPYEQYF. The CDR3 coding sequence is TGTGCCAGCACTCAAAGGGCCCGACCCTACGAGCAGTACTTC.